These 29 T cell receptor beta chains share one sample of origin, sequenced in a study of tissue T cells after allogeneic stem cell transplantation. Time point denoted: mouse harvest day 7 after allogeneic transplant. Mouse grafts combined 10^7 T-cell-depleted bone marrow cells with 10^6 splenic CD5+ T cells. TCRdb's table, derived via immunoSEQ multiplex PCR, lists solely in-frame clones and lacks some. The table includes several thousand clones, approximately 47% detected once. Input material: skin. The receptors originated from a female BALB/c mouse given C57BL/6 T cells with graft-versus-host disease after an allogeneic hematopoietic cell transplant.

Concerning this clone: Gene names and germline refer to mouse. The CDR3 end is not reached by the read, which stops 1 residue before it; the germline J gene fills it in. J is TRBJ2-4 and V is TRBV19; 10 nucleotides match TRBD2. From germline, CDR1 is FNHDT and CDR2 SITEND (reference sequence). Trimming at V came to 5 bases and at J to 1 base, leaving 4 bases not matched to a gene. The CDR3 sequence is 15 residues long. The CDR3 here is CASRILGGGQNTLYF. The CDR3 DNA, read in part, is TGTGCCAGCAGGATACTGGGGGGGGGTCAAAACACCTTGTAC.

This clone was seen a few times. The genes and germline here are from mouse. Coverage ceases 1 residue before the CDR3 finishes, and the germline J gene fills in the end. The rearrangement links TRBV26 to TRBJ2-3, with 8 bases identical to TRBD1. The CDR3 has 13 amino acids. J gave up 3 bases and V 5 bases, and 1 base lay outside the gene matches. Per germline, CDR1 KGHPV and CDR2 FQNQEV (reference sequence). CDR3 bases read: TGTGCCAGCAGTGGGGACAGGGCAGAAACGCTGTAT. Protein product: CASSGDRAETLY. The whole CDR3 region reads CASSGDRAETLYF.

As for this clone: Mouse gene names and germline throughout. Coverage ceases 1 residue before the CDR3 finishes, and the germline J gene fills in the end. The gene calls are TRBV31 and TRBJ1-4; tentative D call: TRBD1 (5 bases). This CDR3 comprises 14 residues. Trimming pared 0 bases from V and 7 bases from J, leaving 12 bases between. Germline V gives CDR1 GKSSPN, CDR2 SITVG. CDR3 protein: CAWSLGGKGERLFF. The sequenced part of the CDR3 DNA is TGTGCCTGGAGTCTCGGGGGAAAGGGCGAAAGATTATTT.

With regard to this clone: Each gene name is a mouse one. Read data end 1 residue before the CDR3 end; the end is taken from the germline J gene. V usage is TRBV20 and J usage is TRBJ2-2; 8 bases map to TRBD1. From germline, CDR1 is GFQATS and CDR2 STVNSAI. The V segment lost 2 bases and the J segment 4 bases; nucleotides outside the gene matches: 3. There are 14 residues in the CDR3. CDR3 DNA, as far as it was read: TGTGGTGCTAGGCAACAGGGGGGCACCGGGCAGCTCTAC. Protein product: CGARQQGGTGQLY. The CDR3 in full is CGARQQGGTGQLYF. Based on the CDR3 plus reference TRBV20 and TRBJ2-2, the full variable domain is GALVYQYPRRTICKSGTSMRMECQAVGFQATSVAWYRQSPQKTFELIALSTVNSAIKYEQNFTQEKFPISHPNLSFSSMTVLNAYLEDRGLYLCGARQQGGTGQLYFGEGSKLTVL.

This clone has just a few counts. Gene names follow the mouse nomenclature. The read falls 1 residue short of the CDR3 end, and the missing part is taken from the germline J gene. The chain employs TRBV26 and TRBJ1-1; 7 bases are shared with TRBD1. Germline V lookup: CDR1 KGHPV, CDR2 FQNQEV (reference sequence). The junction had 4 bases not matched to a gene; V was cut back by 6 bases and J by 0 bases. CDR3 length: 14 residues. The CDR3 spells CASRLGQSNTEVFF. Partial CDR3 DNA: TGTGCCAGCAGGCTGGGACAGTCAAACACAGAAGTCTTC.

About this clone itself: The gene names here belong to mouse. The CDR3 end is not reached by the read, which stops 1 residue before it; the germline J gene fills it in. J is TRBJ2-2 and V is TRBV26; 8 nucleotides align to TRBD2. This CDR3 region has 16 residues. From germline, CDR1 is KGHPV and CDR2 FQNQEV (reference sequence). Trimming removed 4 bases from V and 0 bases from J; junction bases left unmatched: 4. CDR3 protein: CASSPRLGTNTGQLYF. The sequenced CDR3 bases are TGTGCCAGCAGTCCTCGACTGGGGACAAACACCGGGCAGCTCTAC.

Of note for this clone: Mouse names are used for the genes. The read terminates 1 residue ahead of where the CDR3 ends, so the germline J gene completes it. V is TRBV26 and J is TRBJ1-3; D gene unclear. The CDR3 is 14 amino acids. CDR1 is KGHPV, CDR2 FQNQEV, per germline (reference sequence). Trimming took off 1 base at V and 3 bases at J, with 7 bases between the two ends. The chain's CDR3 is CASSLLGIGNTLYF. CDR3 DNA, as far as it was read: TGTGCCAGCAGTCTGTTGGGGATTGGAAATACGCTCTAT.

This clone was counted between two and nine times. The gene names given are mouse names. Read sequence stops 1 residue before the CDR3 end, and the germline J gene provides the missing end. This chain links TRBV13-1 with TRBJ2-7; D is possibly TRBD1 (6 bases). This CDR3 comprises 14 residues. The ends were cut back, 0 bases at V and 0 bases at J, with 7 bases in the middle. Germline V gene data show CDR1 as NSHNY and CDR2 as SYGAGN. Partial CDR3 DNA: TGTGCCAGCAGTGATGCAGGGGTCTCCTATGAACAGTAC. Amino acids: CASSDAGVSYEQY. The CDR3, in full, reads CASSDAGVSYEQYF.

In its sample, this clone is medium-sized. These gene names are mouse names. The CDR3 end lies 1 residue beyond the end of the read and is filled in from the germline J gene. V gene TRBV5 combines with J gene TRBJ2-3, with D unresolved. Germline CDR1 LGHNA, CDR2 YNLKQL (reference sequence). Trimming pared 0 bases from V and 0 bases from J, leaving 10 bases between. This CDR3 has 16 amino acids. The covered CDR3 bases are TGTGCCAGCAGCCAAGAAGGCAAGACTAGTGCAGAAACGCTGTAT. It yields the protein CASSQEGKTSAETLY. The whole CDR3 region reads CASSQEGKTSAETLYF.

This clone was observed a single time. The gene symbols are mouse symbols. The observed sequence ends 1 residue before the CDR3 terminus, with the missing tail filled in from the germline J gene. This sequence joins TRBV3 and TRBJ2-5; weak D call: TRBD1 (6 bases). This CDR3 has 14 residues. Trimming shortened V by 4 bases and J by 3 bases, and 11 bases separated the two germline ends. The V gene's germline CDR1 is SNHLY and CDR2 FYNGKV (reference sequence). The covered CDR3 bases are TGTGCCAGCAGCTCACAGGGATGGCAAGACACCCAGTAC. Its translation is CASSSQGWQDTQY. The CDR3, in full, reads CASSSQGWQDTQYF.

On this clone itself: The gene symbols are mouse symbols. The read ends 1 residue early relative to the CDR3; the germline J gene fills the gap. The gene calls are TRBV15 and TRBJ2-7; the match to TRBD1 covers 8 bases. The CDR3 covers 14 residues. Germline V gene lookup returns CDR1 SGHND and CDR2 FRSKSL. Trimming at V came to 5 bases and at J to 6 bases, leaving 9 bases not matched to a gene. The sequenced CDR3 bases are TGTGCCAGCAGTCCGCAGGGGGCGCGAGGTGAACAGTAC. This gives the protein CASSPQGARGEQY. The whole CDR3 is CASSPQGARGEQYF.

Note on this clone: Any gene name here is a mouse gene name. The CDR3 end lies 1 residue beyond the end of the read and is filled in from the germline J gene. The chain uses TRBV5 and TRBJ1-1, with TRBD1 as a possible D gene (6 bases). The CDR3 is 15 residues long. V lost 0 bases to trimming and J lost 5 bases, with 13 bases between them. CDR1 LGHNA and CDR2 YNLKQL come from the germline V gene (reference sequence). CDR3 bases read: TGTGCCAGCAGCCAAGAGGGGGGGCCTGGGACAGAAGTCTTC. Its protein is CASSQEGGPGTEVF. The complete CDR3 sequence is CASSQEGGPGTEVFF.

This clone came up once. Germline and genes: mouse. The read is 1 residue too short to cover the CDR3 end, so that end is filled in from the germline J gene. This rearrangement joins TRBV3 to TRBJ2-4, with 13 bases matching TRBD2. From germline, CDR1 is SNHLY and CDR2 FYNGKV (reference sequence). V lost 6 bases and J lost 0; bases outside the gene matches: 6. There are 17 residues in the CDR3. Here the CDR3 reads CASRPGTGGVSQNTLYF. Incomplete CDR3 DNA: TGTGCCAGCAGACCCGGGACTGGGGGGGTTAGTCAAAACACCTTGTAC.

As regards this clone: Gene names and germline match the mouse. Sequencing ends 1 residue short of the CDR3 end; the germline J gene provides the rest. The rearrangement uses TRBV26 and TRBJ1-3, with D uncertain. Trimming stripped 4 bases from V and 0 bases from J, with 7 bases between. The CDR3 totals 14 residues. CDR1 KGHPV and CDR2 FQNQEV come from the germline V gene (reference sequence). The DNA read from the CDR3 is TGTGCCAGCAGTCCGACAAATTCTGGAAATACGCTCTAT. Amino acid sequence: CASSPTNSGNTLY. The CDR3 in full is CASSPTNSGNTLYF.

About this clone itself: Gene names denote mouse genes. The chain's CDR3 is CASSLQGGGTEVFF. The sequenced CDR3 bases are TGTGCAAGCAGCTTACAGGGGGGGGGCACAGAAGTCTTC. The genes are TRBV16 and TRBJ1-1; 7 positions match TRBD1. Read sequence stops 1 residue before the CDR3 end, and the germline J gene provides the missing end. This CDR3 spans 14 amino acids. J gave up 4 bases and V 2 bases, and 4 bases lay outside the gene matches. Germline-derived CDR1 and CDR2 are SGHSA and FRNQAP.

Turning to this clone: The listed genes are named as in mouse. From the germline J gene comes the end of the CDR3, since the read stops 1 residue before it. The genes are TRBV13-2 and TRBJ2-2; D is possibly TRBD1 (7 bases). Per germline, CDR1 NNHNN and CDR2 SYGAGS (reference sequence). This CDR3 region has 16 residues. V shed 0 bases and J shed 4 bases, with 13 bases lying between them. CDR3 DNA (partial): TGTGCCAGCGGTGATGCTAGGGGGCGCGGCACCGGGCAGCTCTAC. Its translation is CASGDARGRGTGQLY. Given in full, the CDR3 is CASGDARGRGTGQLYF.

Relative to its sample, this clone is medium-sized (0.01 to 0.1%). Genes and germline come from the mouse. The DNA ends 1 residue before the CDR3 does, and the rest of the CDR3 is filled in from the germline J gene. This chain joins TRBV26 and TRBJ1-4, with a weak D call TRBD1 (6 bases). This CDR3 is 15 amino acids long. The V gene lost 4 bases and the J gene lost 0 bases, with 9 bases spanning the gap. The germline V gene encodes CDR1 KGHPV and CDR2 FQNQEV (reference sequence). Here the CDR3 reads CASSRGTISNERLFF. The sequenced part of the CDR3 DNA is TGTGCCAGCAGTCGCGGGACAATTTCCAACGAAAGATTATTT.

In regard to this clone: Each gene name is a mouse one. The covered CDR3 bases are TGTGCCAGCAGTCCGACAATTAGTCAAAACACCTTGTAC. This gives the protein CASSPTISQNTLY. The CDR3 as a whole reads CASSPTISQNTLYF. This chain links TRBV26 with TRBJ2-4; no clear D gene. The sequence runs out 1 residue before the end of the CDR3; the remainder is reconstructed from the germline J gene. CDR1 KGHPV and CDR2 FQNQEV come from the germline V gene (reference sequence). The CDR3 runs to 14 residues. Deletions cut 4 bases from V and 0 bases from J, with 8 bases between.

About this clone itself: The germline and genes are mouse ones. The read finishes 1 residue shy of the CDR3 end, and the germline J gene is used to complete it. The chain couples TRBV26 to TRBJ2-2, with D possibly TRBD1 on 6 matching bases. The germline gives CDR1 KGHPV, CDR2 FQNQEV (reference sequence). The CDR3 length is 15 residues. Trimming removed 4 bases at V and 0 bases at J, with 9 bases between. The part of the CDR3 DNA that was read is TGTGCCAGCAGTCACCGGGACACAAACACCGGGCAGCTCTAC. Its protein is CASSHRDTNTGQLY. The full CDR3 sequence reads CASSHRDTNTGQLYF.

Worth noting for this clone: The listed genes are named as in mouse. The missing CDR3 end, 1 residue past where the read stops, is filled in from the germline J gene. The J gene is TRBJ2-5, the V gene TRBV24, with TRBD1 identical over 7 bases. V shed 4 bases and J 4 bases; nucleotides not matched to a gene: 2. Germline CDR1 reads KGHTA; CDR2 reads FRNEEI. This CDR3 is built from 13 residues. CDR3 amino acids: CASSPDREDTQYF. The part of the CDR3 DNA that was read is TGTGCCAGCAGTCCAGACAGGGAAGACACCCAGTAC.

To note about this clone: Mouse names are used for the genes. The read halts 1 residue ahead of the CDR3 end, with the missing end drawn from the germline J gene. The rearrangement links TRBV1 to TRBJ2-3; D is unclear. The germline gives CDR1 NSQYPW, CDR2 LRSPGD (reference sequence). CDR3 length: 12 amino acids. V was pared by 0 bases and J by 6 bases, with 4 bases between. This chain's CDR3 is CTCSADKETLYF. Partial CDR3 DNA: TGCACCTGCAGTGCAGATAAGGAAACGCTGTAT. Based on the CDR3 plus reference TRBV1 and TRBJ2-3, the full variable domain is VTLLEQNPRWRLVPRGQAVNLRCILKNSQYPWMSWYQQDLQKQLQWLFTLRSPGDKEVKSLPGADYLATRVTDTELRLQVANMSQGRTLYCTCSADKETLYFGSGTRLTVL.

Comment on this clone: Gene names follow the mouse nomenclature. The sequenced CDR3 bases are TGTGCCAGCAGCTCATACAGGGAGAGAGTCTTC. Encoded protein: CASSSYRERVF. The entire CDR3 reads CASSSYRERVFF. The genes are TRBV3 and TRBJ1-1; possibly TRBD1 for D (6 bases). Read sequence stops 1 residue before the CDR3 end, and the germline J gene provides the missing end. The CDR3 contains 12 residues. Looked up from germline, CDR1 is SNHLY and CDR2 is FYNGKV (reference sequence). V lost 4 bases to trimming and J lost 10 bases, with 13 bases between them.

Concerning this clone: Mouse gene names and germline throughout. The read ends 1 residue before the CDR3 terminus; that terminus is restored from the germline J gene. The chain joins TRBV4 to TRBJ2-5; TRBD2 agrees at 10 bases. Germline V gives CDR1 LGHDT, CDR2 YNNKQL (reference sequence). J gave up 5 bases and V 5 bases, and 4 bases lay outside the gene matches. The CDR3 contains 14 residues. The CDR3 DNA, read in part, is TGTGCCAGCAGCCTCTGGGGGGGCGGAGACACCCAGTAC. Amino acids: CASSLWGGGDTQY. The CDR3 reads in full as CASSLWGGGDTQYF.

This clone qualifies as medium-sized (0.01 to 0.1%). Gene names denote mouse genes. The DNA ends 1 residue before the CDR3 does, and the rest of the CDR3 is filled in from the germline J gene. The V call is TRBV16, the J call TRBJ2-4; 11 nucleotides line up with TRBD2. Germline assignment: CDR1 SGHSA and CDR2 FRNQAP. V dropped 5 bases and J dropped 2; count of bases not matched to a gene: 3. The CDR3 is 15 residues long. The CDR3 loop reads CASSPTGGVQNTLYF. The covered CDR3 bases are TGTGCAAGCAGCCCGACTGGGGGGGTTCAAAACACCTTGTAC.

A remark on this clone: Gene labels here are mouse ones. The read finishes 1 residue shy of the CDR3 end, and the germline J gene is used to complete it. The J gene is TRBJ1-2, the V gene TRBV26, with 10 bases matching TRBD1. Unmatched junction bases numbered 2, after V lost 1 base and J lost 3 bases. The CDR3 covers 15 residues. Germline V gives CDR1 KGHPV, CDR2 FQNQEV (reference sequence). CDR3 DNA, as far as it was read: TGTGCCAGCAGTCTGTGGACAGGGGGGGACTCCGACTACACC. This codes for CASSLWTGGDSDYT. In full, the CDR3 reads CASSLWTGGDSDYTF. Full variable domain (missing parts from reference TRBV26 and TRBJ1-2): NSKVIQTPRYLVKGQGQKAKMRCIPEKGHPVVFWYQQNKNNEFKFLINFQNQEVLQQIDMTEKRFSAECPSNSPCSLEIQSSEAGDSALYLCASSLWTGGDSDYTFGSGTRLLVI.

Concerning this clone: Mouse germline and gene names are used. Read sequence stops 1 residue before the CDR3 end, and the germline J gene provides the missing end. The chain has TRBV23 and TRBJ1-1; TRBD1 is taken as the D call from the table, unchecked against the DNA. Looked up from germline, CDR1 is KGHTA and CDR2 is FQNQQP. The CDR3 is 13 amino acids. The CDR3 loop is CSSSQYREPEVFF. The CDR3 bases that were read are TGCTCCAGCAGTCAATACAGGGAGCCAGAAGTCTTC.

Note on this clone: Relative to the germline gene, one junction end is altered; a read error may explain this. Any gene name here is a mouse gene name. The CDR3 end falls 1 residue outside the read, so it is completed with the germline J gene. The J gene is TRBJ2-7, the V gene TRBV19; 8 bases line up with TRBD2. Per germline, CDR1 FNHDT and CDR2 SITEND (reference sequence). The CDR3 runs 13 residues. CDR3 protein: CASIIRGGREQYF. CDR3 bases read: TGTGCCAGCATTATACGGGGGGGGCGGGAACAGTAC.

As for this clone: Mouse germline and gene names are used. The sequence runs out 1 residue before the end of the CDR3; the remainder is reconstructed from the germline J gene. This chain joins TRBV29 and TRBJ2-7; 9 positions agree with TRBD2. V was clipped by 0 bases and J by 8 bases; unmatched bases: 8. Germline CDR1 MSHET, CDR2 SYDVDS. The CDR3 loop spans 15 amino acids. Incomplete CDR3 DNA: TGTGCTAGCAGTTTATCGGGGCTGGGGGGGGCCCAACAGTAC. It encodes CASSLSGLGGAQQY. The entire CDR3 sequence reads CASSLSGLGGAQQYF. The variable domain in full, completed from reference TRBV29 and TRBJ2-7, reads DMKVTQMPRYLIKRMGENVLLECGQDMSHETMYWYRQDPGLGLQLIYISYDVDSNSEGDIPKGYRVSRKKREHFSLILDSAKTNQTSVYFCASSLSGLGGAQQYFGPGTRLTVL.

Concerning this clone itself: Gene names denote mouse genes. The read ends 1 residue before the CDR3 terminus; that terminus is restored from the germline J gene. The chain couples TRBV16 to TRBJ2-7; 8 bases are a match to TRBD2. The J segment lost 5 bases and the V segment lost 5 bases, leaving 2 bases of the junction unmatched. Germline V gene sequence: CDR1 SGHSA, CDR2 FRNQAP. The CDR3 spans 12 residues. The CDR3 spells CASSLTGDEQYF. The CDR3 DNA, read in part, is TGTGCAAGCAGCCTGACTGGGGATGAACAGTAC.